This paragraph reports one T cell receptor (beta chain). Its antigen is unknown. V was clipped by 6 bases and J by 5 bases, with 17 bases between them. The CDR3 length is 16 residues. Germline values: CDR1 MNHEY, CDR2 SVGAGI. Unique molecular identifiers were attached to individual cDNA molecules during library preparation. Via MiXCR, TCRdb re-called the RACE reads, giving one row per CDR3 protein. Of approximately 79,000 distinct CDR3 sequences listed, approximately 10% are singletons. The record originates from a study of human T cells and chemical hapten exposure. Regarding the study as a whole: No change in TCRs above 1 in 1000 frequency was produced by DPC sensitization.

Stated time point: patch test 1, 2 weeks after DPC sensitization. Indicated treatment: therapeutic diphenylcyclopropenone sensitization with weekly scalp DPC. The chain links TRBV6-5 to TRBJ1-6; D is unresolved. Here the sequenced sample was whole blood, taken in connection with sensitization to the hapten diphenylcyclopropenone (DPC). The source is a woman between 50 and 59 years old with alopecia areata. Some clones in this sample may be carry-over from other donors' samples. The CDR3 sequence is CASSPAFWGNNSPLHF. The CDR3 DNA reads TGTGCCAGCAGCCCGGCCTTTTGGGGAAATAATTCACCCCTCCACTTT.